These 23 T cell receptor beta chains share one sample of origin, sequenced in a study of chemoradiotherapy in HPV16-positive cancers. Sequenced by immunoSEQ multiplex PCR; TCRdb stores in-frame clones only, minus some. The table lists 20,000 to 25,000 clones, roughly 86% of them singletons. Sequencing used blood, obtained from a patient who underwent chemoradiotherapy. These TCRs come from a human donor with HPV-associated anogenital cancer.

This chain connects TRBV25-1 to TRBJ1-2, with TRBD1 matching over 7 bases. Looked up from germline, CDR1 is MGHDK and CDR2 is SYGVNS. CDR3 size: 15 residues. Unmatched junction bases numbered 6, after V lost 2 bases and J lost 3 bases. CDR3 nucleotide sequence: TGTGCCAGCAGTGAAGCCTCAGGGGGGGACTATGGCTACACCTTC. Translating it yields CASSEASGGDYGYTF.

This chain joins TRBV29-1 and TRBJ2-1, with D perhaps matching TRBD1 (5 bases). The CDR3 covers 14 residues. Trimming cost V 6 bases and J 2 bases, with 14 bases left between them. CDR1 is SQVTM, CDR2 ANQGSEA, per germline. CDR3 DNA: TGCAGCGTCCGTCGACAGCTACCCTACAATGAGCAGTTCTTC. As protein: CSVRRQLPYNEQFF.

The chain is built from TRBV7-9 and TRBJ2-7; 10 bases line up with TRBD1. V shed 6 bases and J 6 bases; nucleotides not matched to a gene: 5. CDR3 length: 13 amino acids. Per the germline V gene, CDR1 is SEHNR and CDR2 is FQNEAQ (reference sequence). In nucleotides, the CDR3 is TGTGCCAGCAGGGGGACAGGGGAAGGCGAGCAGTACTTC. Its protein product is CASRGTGEGEQYF.

This clone has just one count. The chain uses TRBV18 and TRBJ1-2, with D perhaps TRBD1 (5 bases). Trimming took off 3 bases at V and 4 bases at J, with 9 bases between the two ends. The CDR3 covers 13 residues. Germline V CDR1 and CDR2: KGHSH, LQKENI. For the CDR3, the DNA is TGTGCCAGCTCACCTGAACAGGTCTATGGCTACACCTTC. Its translation: CASSPEQVYGYTF.

The rearrangement links TRBV27 to TRBJ2-1, with D hard to call. Trimming cost V 2 bases and J 7 bases, with 9 bases left between them. The germline CDR1 and CDR2 sequences are MNHEY and SMNVEV (reference sequence). The CDR3 extends over 13 amino acids. CDR3 nucleotide sequence: TGTGCCAGCAGTTTACAGGTACGGAATGAGCAGTTCTTC. This codes for CASSLQVRNEQFF.

CDR3 DNA sequence: TGTGCCAGCAGCGCGGGGGGGCCGAACACCGGGGAGCTGTTTTTT. Translation gives CASSAGGPNTGELFF. The rearrangement links TRBV7-6 to TRBJ2-2; 9 nucleotides align to TRBD2. The CDR3 runs to 15 residues. Germline loops: CDR1 SGHVS, CDR2 FNYEAQ. V lost 5 bases and J lost 0; bases outside the gene matches: 1.

V gene TRBV9 combines with J gene TRBJ1-5; D perhaps matches TRBD1 (5 bases). V was cut by 3 bases and J by 7 bases, with 14 bases left in between. In germline, CDR1 is SGDLS, CDR2 YYNGEE. The CDR3 is made up of 14 amino acids. This CDR3 is CASSGGESSQPQHF. The CDR3 nucleotides read TGTGCCAGCAGCGGGGGGGAGTCTTCCCAGCCCCAGCATTTT.

The chain has TRBV5-1 and TRBJ1-5; D is uncertain. CDR1 and CDR2 (germline): SGHRS, YFSETQ. There are 14 residues in the CDR3. Trimming took 4 bases from V and 0 from J, leaving 8 bases between them. The CDR3 DNA sequence: TGCGCCAGCAGCCCAGAGTATAGCAATCAGCCCCAGCATTTT. Residues: CASSPEYSNQPQHF. The whole variable domain, filled in from reference TRBV5-1 and TRBJ1-5, reads KAGVTQTPRYLIKTRGQQVTLSCSPISGHRSVSWYQQTPGQGLQFLFEYFSETQRNKGNFPGRFSGRQFSNSRSEMNVSTLELGDSALYLCASSPEYSNQPQHFGDGTRLSIL.

The V and J genes are TRBV6-5 and TRBJ2-1, with 7 bases aligning to TRBD2. With 1 base clipped from V and 6 bases from J, the junction kept 6 bases outside the gene matches. The CDR3 runs to 15 residues. Per germline, CDR1 MNHEY and CDR2 SVGAGI. The CDR3: CASSYYAGVPNEQFF. CDR3 DNA sequence: TGTGCCAGCAGTTACTATGCGGGAGTTCCCAATGAGCAGTTCTTC.

This sequence joins TRBV11-2 and TRBJ2-2, with 10 bases aligning to TRBD2. Trimming took 7 bases from V and 6 from J; bases not matched to a gene: 5. CDR1 SGHAT and CDR2 FQNNGV come from the germline V gene. The CDR3 loop spans 14 amino acids. Here the CDR3 DNA reads TGTGCCAGCAAGAGCGGGAGGGCGGCCGGGGAGCTGTTTTTT. Translated, it gives CASKSGRAAGELFF.

CDR3 nucleotide sequence: TGTGCCAGCAGTGAACTAGCGGGAGGGCCCGGGGAGCTGTTTTTT. Translation gives CASSELAGGPGELFF. The chain links TRBV6-1 to TRBJ2-2; 12 nucleotides match TRBD2. This CDR3 contains 15 residues. Germline V gene sequence: CDR1 MNHNS, CDR2 SASEGT. V was clipped by 2 bases and J by 6 bases; unmatched bases: 1.

The chain recombines TRBV11-2 with TRBJ2-3, with no clear D. The V gene's germline CDR1 is SGHAT and CDR2 FQNNGV. V lost 5 bases to trimming and J lost 6 bases, with 9 bases between them. This CDR3 is built from 12 residues. CDR3 in amino acids: CASSISQDTQYF. The CDR3 nucleotides read TGTGCCAGCAGCATTAGTCAGGATACGCAGTATTTT.

CDR3: CASSARQGNTGELFF. CDR3 nucleotides: TGCGCCAGCAGCGCACGACAGGGGAACACCGGGGAGCTGTTTTTT. The chain joins TRBV5-1 to TRBJ2-2; 7 bases are shared with TRBD1. The CDR3 extends over 15 amino acids. The V gene's germline CDR1 is SGHRS and CDR2 YFSETQ. With V trimmed by 4 bases and J by 1 base, 4 bases remained unmatched.

Points on this clone: One junction end does not reproduce the germline sequence, and a read error may be involved. The rearrangement joins TRBV11-2 to TRBJ1-2; 11 bases map to TRBD1. The CDR3 length is 12 residues. The V gene's germline CDR1 is SGHAT and CDR2 FQNNGV. The CDR3, as DNA: TGTGCCAGCAGCTCAGGGACAGGGGGGGAATCCTTC. This encodes CASSSGTGGESF. The entire variable domain, with the rest obtained from reference TRBV11-2 and TRBJ1-2, is as follows: EAGVAQSPRYKIIEKRQSVAFWCNPISGHATLYWYQQILGQGPKLLIQFQNNGVVDDSQLPKDRFSAERLKGVDSTLKIQPAKLEDSAVYLCASSSGTGGESFGSGTRLTVV.

This sequence joins TRBV4-1 and TRBJ2-7, with 8 bases lining up with TRBD1. This CDR3 has 14 residues. CDR1 is MGHRA and CDR2 is YSYEKL in the germline V gene. The trim removed 0 bases at V and 6 bases at J, leaving 4 bases unmatched. The CDR3 protein is CASSQDQDRAEQYF. CDR3 sequence (DNA): TGCGCCAGCAGCCAAGATCAGGACAGGGCCGAGCAGTACTTC.

The V call is TRBV30, the J call TRBJ2-5; tentatively, D is TRBD1 or TRBD2 (5 bases each). V lost 0 bases and J 4 bases, leaving 15 bases between the germline ends. Germline CDR1 GTSNPN, CDR2 SVGIG (reference sequence). The CDR3 length is 15 residues. CDR3 loop: CAWSVRGRGTETQYF. CDR3 DNA: TGTGCCTGGAGTGTAAGGGGAAGAGGGACAGAGACCCAGTACTTC.

The chain combines TRBV5-1 with TRBJ2-2, with D possibly TRBD1 on 7 matching bases. V was clipped by 4 bases and J by 4 bases, with 14 bases between them. The germline V gene encodes CDR1 SGHRS and CDR2 YFSETQ. The CDR3 is 15 amino acids. CDR3 loop: CASSPDRRGTGELFF. DNA for the CDR3: TGCGCCAGCAGCCCGGACAGGCGGGGCACCGGGGAGCTGTTTTTT. The complete variable domain, with remaining parts taken from reference TRBV5-1 and TRBJ2-2, reads KAGVTQTPRYLIKTRGQQVTLSCSPISGHRSVSWYQQTPGQGLQFLFEYFSETQRNKGNFPGRFSGRQFSNSRSEMNVSTLELGDSALYLCASSPDRRGTGELFFGEGSRLTVL.

V and J are TRBV7-3 and TRBJ2-5; D remains ambiguous. This CDR3 has 13 amino acids. The germline V gene encodes CDR1 SGHTA and CDR2 FQGTGA. Trimming took 5 bases from V and 4 from J, leaving 11 bases between them. CDR3 region: CASSRDTAETQYF. CDR3 coding DNA: TGTGCCAGCAGCCGCGACACAGCAGAGACCCAGTACTTC.

This CDR3 reads CASSQDVGATYEQYF. The CDR3 DNA reads TGTGCCAGCAGCCAAGATGTGGGGGCGACCTACGAGCAGTACTTC. The chain is built from TRBV4-2 and TRBJ2-7; a weak D match, TRBD1 (6 bases). The CDR3 spans 15 residues. Trimming left V 0 bases short and J 2 bases short, with 11 bases between. Germline V gene lookup returns CDR1 LGHNA and CDR2 YNFKEQ.

The CDR3 protein is CASSPGRRDIQYF. Here the CDR3 DNA reads TGTGCCAGCTCACCAGGGCGTCGGGACATTCAGTACTTC. J is TRBJ2-4 and V is TRBV18; no clear D. This CDR3 is built from 13 residues. CDR1 is KGHSH and CDR2 is LQKENI in the germline V gene. With 2 bases removed from V and 8 bases from J, the gap between germline ends came to 10 bases.

The chain has TRBV7-2 and TRBJ2-2; TRBD1 matches at 8 bases. V shed 1 base and J 1 base; nucleotides not matched to a gene: 2. Germline CDR1 reads SGHTA; CDR2 reads FQGNSA. This CDR3 has 16 amino acids. Written as DNA, the CDR3 is TGTGCCAGCAGCTTAGTCGGGACAGGGAACACCGGGGAGCTGTTTTTT. This codes for CASSLVGTGNTGELFF.

The gene calls are TRBV4-3 and TRBJ1-4, with 7 bases matching TRBD1. The CDR3 is made up of 15 amino acids. Unmatched junction bases numbered 8, after V lost 5 bases and J lost 5 bases. Germline V CDR1 and CDR2: LGHNA, YSLEER. The CDR3 DNA reads as TGCGCCAGCAGCAACATGGGACAGATGAATGAAAAACTGTTTTTT. It is translated as CASSNMGQMNEKLFF.

The rearrangement uses TRBV18 and TRBJ2-5; tentative D call: TRBD1 (5 bases). From germline, CDR1 is KGHSH and CDR2 LQKENI. This CDR3 has 16 amino acids. The ends were cut back, 0 bases at V and 2 bases at J, with 13 bases in the middle. CDR3 in DNA: TGTGCCAGCTCACCACCTTTAACAGGTCCACAAGAGACCCAGTACTTC. This codes for CASSPPLTGPQETQYF.